This T cell receptor (beta chain) was obtained from a study of HIV-infected patients and healthy controls. No cell fractionation was done, so the repertoire covers all unsorted peripheral blood T cells. Germline trimming cut 4 bases from V and 4 bases from J; bases unmatched to any gene: 3. CDR3 length: 14 amino acids. The V gene's germline CDR1 is SGHRS and CDR2 YFSETQ. At least ten counts were recorded for this clonotype. Alpha and beta constant-region primers primed reverse transcription of around 550 ng RNA. Using multiplexing indices, alpha and beta chain libraries were generated apart by chain-specific third strand synthesis. TCRdb reprocessed the 5' RACE reads with MiXCR, giving one entry per CDR3 protein. The sample lists 13,000 to 15,000 distinct CDR3 sequences; 9% to 10% were seen once.

The sequence derives from an adult in good health. The chain is built from TRBV5-1 and TRBJ2-1; 9 nucleotides match TRBD2. Sequencing input: blood. The CDR3 DNA is TGCGCCAGCAGCGAGCGGGGGGTATACAATGAGCAGTTCTTC. Translation: CASSERGVYNEQFF.